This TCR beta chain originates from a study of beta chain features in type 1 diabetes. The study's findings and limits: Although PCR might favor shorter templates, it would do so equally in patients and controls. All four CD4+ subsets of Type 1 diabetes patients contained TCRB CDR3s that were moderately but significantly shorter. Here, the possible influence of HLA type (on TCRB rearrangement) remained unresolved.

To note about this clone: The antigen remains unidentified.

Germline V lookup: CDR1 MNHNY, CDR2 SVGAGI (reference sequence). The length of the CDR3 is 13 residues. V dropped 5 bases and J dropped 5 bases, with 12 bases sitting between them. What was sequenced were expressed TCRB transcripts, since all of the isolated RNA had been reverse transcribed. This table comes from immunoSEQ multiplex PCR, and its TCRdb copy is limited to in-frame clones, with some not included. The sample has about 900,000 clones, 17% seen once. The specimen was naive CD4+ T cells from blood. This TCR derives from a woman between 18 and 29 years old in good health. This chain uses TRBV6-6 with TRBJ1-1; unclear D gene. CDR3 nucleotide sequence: TGTGCCAGCAGTACAACCCTCGGGACTGAAGCTTTCTTT. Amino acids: CASSTTLGTEAFF.